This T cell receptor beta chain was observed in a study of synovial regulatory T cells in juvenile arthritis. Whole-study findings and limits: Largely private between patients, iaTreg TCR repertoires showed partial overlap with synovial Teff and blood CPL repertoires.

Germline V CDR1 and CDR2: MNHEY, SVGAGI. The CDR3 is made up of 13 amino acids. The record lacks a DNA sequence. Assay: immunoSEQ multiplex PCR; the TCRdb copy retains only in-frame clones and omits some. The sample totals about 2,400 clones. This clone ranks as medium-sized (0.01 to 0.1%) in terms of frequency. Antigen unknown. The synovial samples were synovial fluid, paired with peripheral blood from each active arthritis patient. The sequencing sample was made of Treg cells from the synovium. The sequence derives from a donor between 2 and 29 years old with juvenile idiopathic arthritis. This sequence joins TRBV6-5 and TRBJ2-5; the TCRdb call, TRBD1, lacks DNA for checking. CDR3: CASSYSGEETQYF.